Sequencing of this T cell receptor (beta chain) was carried out in a study of CXCR3-negative and CXCR3-positive naive CD8 T cells. Study context: Overall TRB read output was some 140 million, and each library contained about 1.5 +/- 0.3 million reads.

Study results and limitations: In cryopreserved cells, CXCR3 expression partially decreased, and fresh PBMCs were used in most assays. Both naive subsets had comparably high diversity; memory CD8+ cells much lower. Within a donor, both naive subsets shared TRBV-TRBJ usage, unlike memory cells.

TRB cDNA was prepared as libraries by UMI-labeled 5' RACE. TCRdb reprocessed the 5' RACE reads and reports one entry per CDR3 protein, with no DNA. The sample table sets out 9,100 or so distinct CDR3 sequences. The CDR3 length is 17 residues. Germline CDR1 and CDR2: SGHAT and FQNNGV. Its frequency marks this clonotype as medium-sized (0.01 to 0.1%). Its antigen is undetermined. The receptor's source is a human donor in good health. Some clones in this sample may be carry-over from other donors' samples. Sequencing was performed on naive CXCR3- CD8+ T cells from blood. Subset indicated: CD45RO-CCR7+CD27+CD95- naive CD8+ T cells lacking CXCR3 (TNR3-). The genes are TRBV11-2 and TRBJ2-2; TCRdb outputs TRBD1, but without DNA this stays unchecked. This CDR3 reads CASSFPGQLTNTGELFF.